This T cell receptor (beta chain) is drawn from a study of T cell responses to AZD1222 COVID-19 vaccine. Study outcomes and limitations: Females outnumbered males among donors, who were mostly white British; clonal diversity was possibly underestimated. Vaccination with two AZD1222 doses was followed by a rise in Spike-specific TCR breadth and depth. Just a handful of people given AZD1222 tested seropositive at baseline. Repertoire sampling was restricted to post-peak T cell response timepoints.

Only in-frame clones appear in the TCRdb table, and some are missing; sequencing was by immunoSEQ multiplex PCR. The table has around 84,000 clones, roughly 90% seen once. V dropped 1 base and J dropped 8 bases, with 13 bases sitting between them. The germline CDR1 and CDR2 sequences are SGDLS and YYNGEE. CDR3 size: 15 residues. Details on this clone: Its antigen is currently unknown.

This chain joins TRBV9 and TRBJ1-6; D gene uncertain. This TCR derives from an adult in good health. The sequencing here drew on peripheral blood, taken on day 0 of AZD1222 vaccination. The CDR3 nucleotides read TGTGCCAGCAGCGTAACCGGGAACCCTGATTCACCCCTCCACTTT. It translates to CASSVTGNPDSPLHF.